The entry below gives a single T cell receptor (beta chain) sequence along with its context. This clone has just a few counts. Which antigen it targets is not known. No much larger clone is present one base from it, and per-base qualities are unavailable. The entry originates in a study of control samples from healthy donors and cancer patients (dated by TCRdb to 2018 to 2021). The protocol used for the library was the immunoSEQ multiplex PCR assay. TCRdb retrieved this table from immuneACCESS and kept in-frame rearrangements only. Not all clones are present; in checked studies, unresolved V genes account for under half, and no reason is known for the remainder. Recorded for this sample are approximately 70,000 clones; 65% to 85% of them occurred a single time. Of the sample, more than 15% is held by the ten largest clones. V lost 5 bases and J lost 6 bases, and the count of bases not matched to a germline gene is 10. According to the germline V gene, CDR1 reads SGHTA and CDR2 reads FQGNSA. Including the terminal cysteine and phenylalanine, the CDR3 comprises 15 residues. Kept here is only the CDR3 DNA, which spans 45 bases and is read in frame from base 1.

The rearranged segments are TRBV7-2 and TRBJ1-5; TRBD1 fits 7 bases in the junction. This receptor was identified in a man aged 60 to 69 in good health. The source material was blood. The CDR3 has the sequence CASSLDRALGQPQHF. In nucleotide form, the sequence is TGTGCCAGCAGCCTCGACAGGGCCTTGGGTCAGCCCCAGCATTTT.